The clone carrying this TCR beta chain has more than one count but fewer than ten. This specimen belongs to a study of shared clonotypes between healthy human individuals. 200 to 250 ng DNA, about 28,000 T cell genomes, went into each sorted-subset replicate PCR. TCRdb's copy holds only in-frame clones and misses some; the assay was immunoSEQ multiplex PCR. This sample has some 800,000 clones; roughly 92% occur once, and the top ten carry about 24%. Naive CD8 cells comprised CD45RO-negative, CCR7-positively selected cells, excluding terminally differentiated effector memory CD45RA+ cells. Material: naive CD8+ T cells sorted from blood. The source of this sequence is a man aged 25-45 years in good health.

This chain's CDR3 is CASMTGGAVCQPQHF. Here the CDR3 DNA reads TGCGCCAGCATGACAGGGGGCGCAGTCTGCCAGCCCCAGCATTTT. The chain employs TRBV4-1 and TRBJ1-5; 10 bases line up with TRBD1. CDR3 length: 15 amino acids. Looked up from germline, CDR1 is MGHRA and CDR2 is YSYEKL. V gave up 7 bases and J gave up 7 bases; unmatched junction bases: 10.